These 8 T cell receptor beta chains were all obtained from the same sample, sequenced in a study of Graves' ophthalmopathy and Graves' hyperthyroidism. RNA transcripts served as template for amplifying TCR beta CDR3 sequences. HTBI primers primed a first-round RT-PCR, and a second-round multiplex PCR followed. MiXCR, applied by TCRdb to the multiplex PCR reads, yields one record per CDR3 protein. The data hold around 400,000 distinct CDR3 sequences, with around 19% observed a single time. Input material: peripheral blood. The origin of the receptors is a woman between 18 and 29 years old with Graves' ophthalmopathy.

The table lists this clonotype with many counts. V gene TRBV11-2 combines with J gene TRBJ2-7; no reliable D call. Germline V gives CDR1 SGHAT, CDR2 FQNNGV. Trimming stripped 5 bases from V and 3 bases from J, with 8 bases between. This CDR3 comprises 12 residues. CDR3 in amino acids: CASSIGYYEQYF. CDR3 sequence (DNA): TGTGCCAGCAGCATCGGATACTACGAGCAGTACTTC.

This clonotype was seen a handful of times. V usage is TRBV19 and J usage is TRBJ1-5, with no clear D. V lost 4 bases and J lost 5, with 6 bases in between. Germline CDR1 is LNHDA and CDR2 is SQIVND (reference sequence). The CDR3 is made up of 12 amino acids. In nucleotides, the CDR3 is TGTGCCAGTAGTACCTTCGATCAGCCCCAGCATTTT. Encoded protein: CASSTFDQPQHF.

This clonotype was seen at least ten times. V is TRBV28 and J is TRBJ2-7; TRBD2 might be the D (5 bases). The CDR3 sequence is 15 residues long. Trimming took 3 bases from V and 3 from J, leaving 15 bases between them. Germline V gives CDR1 MDHEN, CDR2 SYDVKM. Here the CDR3 reads CASSLMRAWGYEQYF. The CDR3 DNA sequence: TGTGCCAGCAGTTTGATGAGGGCATGGGGCTACGAGCAGTACTTC.

This clonotype was counted many times. Here the CDR3 reads CASSYTPGGVQPQHF. Here the CDR3 DNA reads TGTGCCAGCAGTTACACCCCCGGTGGAGTGCAGCCCCAGCATTTT. V and J are TRBV7-2 and TRBJ1-5, with D hard to call. The germline CDR1 and CDR2 sequences are SGHTA and FQGNSA. The V end lost 6 bases, the J end lost 7 bases, and 19 bases lay between the germline ends. The CDR3 spans 15 residues.

This clonotype came up many times. The rearrangement uses TRBV18 and TRBJ2-2; no clear D gene. The germline V gene encodes CDR1 KGHSH and CDR2 LQKENI. The CDR3 runs 12 residues. V lost 3 bases and J lost 7, with 6 bases in between. DNA of the CDR3: TGTGCCAGCTCACCTCGGGTCGGGGAGCTGTTTTTT. Translating it yields CASSPRVGELFF. Full variable domain (outside the CDR3, taken from reference TRBV18 and TRBJ2-2): NAGVMQNPRHLVRRRGQEARLRCSPMKGHSHVYWYRQLPEEGLKFMVYLQKENIIDESGMPKERFSAEFPKEGPSILRIQQVVRGDSAAYFCASSPRVGELFFGEGSRLTVL.

This clonotype was seen many times. The DNA of the CDR3 is TGTGCCAGTAGTCCCTGGACAGGGGGTTCGGCTGAAGCTTTCTTT. Its translation is CASSPWTGGSAEAFF. The V gene is TRBV19, the J gene TRBJ1-1; 10 bases agree with TRBD1. This CDR3 contains 15 residues. Germline V gives CDR1 LNHDA, CDR2 SQIVND (reference sequence). Trimming cost V 5 bases and J 6 bases; bases outside gene matches: 9. The full variable domain, in which reference TRBV19 and TRBJ1-1 provide the parts outside the CDR3, is DGGITQSPKYLFRKEGQNVTLSCEQNLNHDAMYWYRQDPGQGLRLIYYSQIVNDFQKGDIAEGYSVSREKKESFPLTVTSAQKNPTAFYLCASSPWTGGSAEAFFGQGTRLTVV.

This clonotype occurred many times. The chain couples TRBV20-1 to TRBJ1-5; D unresolved. CDR1 and CDR2 from the germline V gene are DFQATT and SNEGSKA (reference sequence). This CDR3 spans 17 amino acids. V was shortened by 0 bases and J by 1 base, with 16 bases between the two germline ends. The CDR3 bases are TGCAGTGCTAGAGAGGGTAAAGGATTTTGGAGCAATCAGCCCCAGCATTTT. Translated: CSAREGKGFWSNQPQHF.

This clonotype was picked up many times. The chain employs TRBV27 and TRBJ1-2, with D possibly matching TRBD1 (5 bases). The CDR3 extends over 13 amino acids. V was shortened by 4 bases and J by 4 bases, with 10 bases between the two germline ends. Germline V gene lookup returns CDR1 MNHEY and CDR2 SMNVEV (reference sequence). Here the CDR3 DNA reads TGTGCCAGCAGTTATGGGACTTTCTATGGCTACACCTTC. Protein: CASSYGTFYGYTF.